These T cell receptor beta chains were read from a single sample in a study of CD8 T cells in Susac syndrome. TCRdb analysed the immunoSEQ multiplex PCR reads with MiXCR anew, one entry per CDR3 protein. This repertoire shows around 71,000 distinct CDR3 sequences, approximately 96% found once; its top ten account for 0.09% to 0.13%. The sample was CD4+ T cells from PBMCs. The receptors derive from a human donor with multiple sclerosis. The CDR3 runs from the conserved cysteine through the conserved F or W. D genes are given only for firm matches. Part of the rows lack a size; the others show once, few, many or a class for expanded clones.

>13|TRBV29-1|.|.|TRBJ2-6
TGCAGCGCTGGAGGGACTGGGGCCAACGTCCTGACTTTC
CSAGGTGANVLTF
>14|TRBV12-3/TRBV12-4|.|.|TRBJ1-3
TGTGCCAGCAGTCAAGGACAGTTTGGAAACACCATATATTTT
CASSQGQFGNTIYF
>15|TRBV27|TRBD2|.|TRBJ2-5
TGTGCCAGCAGTTTAAGACTAGCGGGGCTGGAGACCCAGTACTTC
CASSLRLAGLETQYF
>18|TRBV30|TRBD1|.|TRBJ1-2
TGTGCCTGGAGCGCTGAAGGGACAGCAATAAAAGTTAACTATGGCTACACCTTC
CAWSAEGTAIKVNYGYTF
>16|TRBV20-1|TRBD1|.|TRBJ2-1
TGCAGTGCTAGTCCTAGACAGGGGGCCGGCTACAATGAGCAGTTCTTC
CSASPRQGAGYNEQFF
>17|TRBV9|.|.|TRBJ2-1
TGTGCCAGCAGCGTAGGTCCGGGGGATAGCTCCTACAATGAGCAGTTCTTC
CASSVGPGDSSYNEQFF
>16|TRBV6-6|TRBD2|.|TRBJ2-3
TGTGCCAGCAGTGACCGACTAGCGGGGGGAACAGATACGCAGTATTTT
CASSDRLAGGTDTQYF
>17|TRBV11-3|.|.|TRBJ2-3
TGTGCCAGCAGCTCCCGTTGGGGCAGTACCTTCCAGGATACGCAGTATTTT
CASSSRWGSTFQDTQYF
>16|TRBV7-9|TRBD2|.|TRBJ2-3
TGTGCCAGCAGCTCACGTCGGGGGGGCCTTGCAGATACGCAGTATTTT
CASSSRRGGLADTQYF
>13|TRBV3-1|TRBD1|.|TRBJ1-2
TGTGCCAGCAGCTCAGGACAGGGAGAAGGCTACACCTTC
CASSSGQGEGYTF
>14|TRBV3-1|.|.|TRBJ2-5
TGTGCCAGCAGCCTCCGTGCGGGCCGGGAGACCCAGTACTTC
CASSLRAGRETQYF
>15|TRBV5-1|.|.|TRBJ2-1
TGCGCCAGCAGCTTGTCGGGCGGGGACTACAATGAGCAGTTCTTC
CASSLSGGDYNEQFF
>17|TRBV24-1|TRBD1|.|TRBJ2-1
TGTGCCACCAGTGATTTGCAGTCAGGGGGCGCCTACAATGAGCAGTTCTTC
CATSDLQSGGAYNEQFF
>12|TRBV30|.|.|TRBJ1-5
TGTGCCTGGAGTGTAGGGGGACAGCCCCAGCATTTT
CAWSVGGQPQHF
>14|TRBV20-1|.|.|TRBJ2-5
TGCAGTGCTAGAGATAGGGTGGAGCAAGAGACCCAGTACTTC
CSARDRVEQETQYF
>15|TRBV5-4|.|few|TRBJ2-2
TGTGCCAGCAGCTTAGCCGGGACAAACACCGGGGAGCTGTTTTTT
CASSLAGTNTGELFF
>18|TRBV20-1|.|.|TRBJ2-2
TGCAGTGCTAGTTCACCCCGAGGAGGGGGAACGAACACCGGGGAGCTGTTTTTT
CSASSPRGGGTNTGELFF
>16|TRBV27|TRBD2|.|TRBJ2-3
TGTGCCAGCAGTGATATAGCGGGGGGGATCACAGATACGCAGTATTTT
CASSDIAGGITDTQYF
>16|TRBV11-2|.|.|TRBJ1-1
TGTGCCAGCAGCTTAGTCCAGGGGAGAACCCTCACTGAAGCTTTCTTT
CASSLVQGRTLTEAFF
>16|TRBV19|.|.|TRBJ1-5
TGTGCCAGTAGTGTTCCCCTCAAGGGGGGGAGGCAGCCCCAGCATTTT
CASSVPLKGGRQPQHF
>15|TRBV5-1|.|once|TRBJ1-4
TGCGCCAGCAGCTTGGCAGGGAGGACTAATGAAAAACTGTTTTTT
CASSLAGRTNEKLFF
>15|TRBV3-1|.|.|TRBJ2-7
TGTGCCAGCAGCCAAGCCCCGACAGGATTCTACGAGCAGTACTTC
CASSQAPTGFYEQYF
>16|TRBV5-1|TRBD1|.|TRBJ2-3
TGCGCCAGCAGCATCGGGACAGGGGCCCTCACAGATACGCAGTATTTT
CASSIGTGALTDTQYF
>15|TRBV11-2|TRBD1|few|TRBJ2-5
TGTGCCAGCAGCTTAGCCCGGACAGGGCAAGAGACCCAGTACTTC
CASSLARTGQETQYF
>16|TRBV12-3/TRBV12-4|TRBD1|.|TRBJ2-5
TGTGCCAGCAGTGATTCCCGGGACAGGCGGCTCGAGACCCAGTACTTC
CASSDSRDRRLETQYF
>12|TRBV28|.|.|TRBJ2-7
TGTGCCAGCAGTCCCCAGTTCGGCGAGCAGTACTTC
CASSPQFGEQYF
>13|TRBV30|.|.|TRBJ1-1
TGTGCCTGGAGTGTAGAGAGATCCACTGAAGCTTTCTTT
CAWSVERSTEAFF
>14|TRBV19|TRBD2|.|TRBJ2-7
TGTGCCAGTAGTTTGGGACTAACCGCCTACGAGCAGTACTTC
CASSLGLTAYEQYF
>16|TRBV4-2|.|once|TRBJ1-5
TGTGCCAGCAGCCAAGACATAGGGGAGGGAACTCAGCCCCAGCATTTT
CASSQDIGEGTQPQHF
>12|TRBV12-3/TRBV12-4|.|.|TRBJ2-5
TGTGCCAGCAGTTATTGGTCAGAGACCCAGTACTTC
CASSYWSETQYF
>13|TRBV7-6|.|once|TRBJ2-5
TGTGCCAGCAGCTTAGACAGGGAGGGGACCCAGTACTTC
CASSLDREGTQYF
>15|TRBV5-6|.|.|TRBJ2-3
TGTGCCAGCAGCTTGGCCGGCAGGCACACAGATACGCAGTATTTT
CASSLAGRHTDTQYF
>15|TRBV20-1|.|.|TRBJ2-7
TGCAGTGCTAGGCCGAGGGTGGGGTCGTCCTACGAGCAGTACTTC
CSARPRVGSSYEQYF
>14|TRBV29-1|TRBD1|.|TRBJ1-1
TGCAGCGTTCTCTCAGGGACAGCGAACACTGAAGCTTTCTTT
CSVLSGTANTEAFF
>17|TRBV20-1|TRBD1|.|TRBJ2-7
TGCAGTGCGACCCCGGCGAGGGGAAGGACAGGGTCCTACGAGCAGTACTTC
CSATPARGRTGSYEQYF
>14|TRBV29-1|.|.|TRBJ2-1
TGCAGCGTTGAAGGGCGGGACTCCCACAATGAGCAGTTCTTC
CSVEGRDSHNEQFF
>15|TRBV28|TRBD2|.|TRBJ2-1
TGTGCCAGCAGTTTAAATCTAGCGGGGGGGAATGAGCAGTTCTTC
CASSLNLAGGNEQFF
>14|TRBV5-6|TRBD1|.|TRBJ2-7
TGTGCCAGCAGCCCGCGGGACAGGCTCTACGAGCAGTACTTC
CASSPRDRLYEQYF
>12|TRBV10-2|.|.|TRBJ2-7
TGCGCCAGCAGTGAAATGGGGTACGAGCAGTACTTC
CASSEMGYEQYF
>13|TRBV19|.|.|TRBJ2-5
TGTGCCAGTGGTCTAGACATACAAGAGACCCAGTACTTC
CASGLDIQETQYF
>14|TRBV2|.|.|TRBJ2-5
TGTGCCAGCAGTGTTTCACCGCGGGAAGAGACCCAGTACTTC
CASSVSPREETQYF
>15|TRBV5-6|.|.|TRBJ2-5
TGTGCCAGCAGCTGGTGGGTAGGGCCCCAAGAGACCCAGTACTTC
CASSWWVGPQETQYF
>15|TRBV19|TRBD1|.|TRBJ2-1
TGTGCCAGTAGCACCGGGACAGGGGTGAGCAATGAGCAGTTCTTC
CASSTGTGVSNEQFF